This T cell receptor beta chain was captured by sequencing in a study of blood T cell repertoires in COVID-19. V was pared by 4 bases and J by 7 bases, with 8 bases of the junction left unmatched. Germline CDR1 reads LGHDT; CDR2 reads YNNKEL (reference sequence). The CDR3 has 15 amino acids. Clones were sequenced by immunoSEQ multiplex PCR, and TCRdb holds only the in-frame ones, with some missing. The repertoire holds some 250,000 clones, 80% to 90% seen once, with about 12% in the top ten. The chain carries TRBV3-1 (or the pseudogene TRBV3-2) and TRBJ2-1, with 9 nucleotides matching TRBD2. The clonotype comes from a woman aged 25 to 45 with COVID-19, enrolled during active disease. Sequenced: peripheral blood. The CDR3 sequence is CASSLAGGQKNEQFF. The CDR3, as DNA: TGTGCCAGCAGCCTTGCGGGGGGGCAAAAAAATGAGCAGTTCTTC.